This TCR beta chain is drawn from a study of cytomegalovirus exposure and HLA in healthy donors. Study-wide results and caveats: Sequencing likely produced, as an artifact, a cluster of highly shared sequence variants. Later genetic work tied a missense DCLRE1C variant to beta-chain V and J trimming. Links to common viral pathogens appeared, in a later analysis, for several of the most significant clusters.

The PCR had 60 Vbeta and 13 Jbeta primers. The method was immunoSEQ multiplex PCR; TCRdb's version includes in-frame clones alone and lacks a portion of them. The table lists under 200,000 clones, around 74% of them singletons. This clone appeared a few times. The antigen is undetermined. The sample comprised PBMCs. This clonotype originated in a female donor in good health and CMV-seronegative.

This CDR3 is CASTLGSSTGGRNQPQHF. In DNA, the CDR3 is TGTGCCAGCACCCTAGGGTCGTCTACAGGGGGCCGCAATCAGCCCCAGCATTTT. This sequence joins TRBV28 and TRBJ1-5, with TRBD1 matching over 9 bases. The V and J ends lost 7 bases and 2 bases, in that order; junction bases with no gene match: 15. This CDR3 spans 18 amino acids. Germline CDR1 and CDR2: MDHEN and SYDVKM.